Each of the 7 T cell receptor beta chains below was sequenced from the same sample in a study of cytomegalovirus exposure and HLA in healthy donors. Primers for the PCR totalled 60 Vbeta and 13 Jbeta. Only in-frame clones appear in the TCRdb table, and some are missing; sequencing was by immunoSEQ multiplex PCR. The sample contains around 93,000 clones, approximately 72% of which appear only once. Sequenced material: PBMCs. These TCRs come from a woman aged 35 to 49 in good health and CMV-seronegative.

This clone appeared a few times. The gene calls are TRBV9 and TRBJ2-3; perhaps TRBD2 as D (5 bases). V lost 0 bases, J lost 0 bases, and 17 bases lay in between. The germline V gene has CDR1 SGDLS and CDR2 YYNGEE. The CDR3 has 18 amino acids. CDR3 DNA sequence: TGTGCCAGCAGCGTAGGTAGGCAAGCGGCCAGTAGCACAGATACGCAGTATTTT. It is translated as CASSVGRQAASSTDTQYF.

The chain has TRBV5-1 and TRBJ1-3; the match to TRBD1 covers 10 bases. The CDR3 is made up of 17 amino acids. V trimming: 0 bases; J trimming: 0 bases; junction bases outside the gene matches: 3. Germline CDR1 is SGHRS and CDR2 is YFSETQ. CDR3 DNA: TGCGCCAGCAGCTTGGCCGGACAGGGGGTCTCTGGAAACACCATATATTTT. It translates to CASSLAGQGVSGNTIYF.

This clone was recorded a few times. The rearrangement uses TRBV5-8 and TRBJ2-1; 8 nucleotides match TRBD1. The V segment lost 1 base and the J segment 7 bases; nucleotides outside the gene matches: 1. The CDR3 runs to 13 residues. The germline gives CDR1 SGHTS, CDR2 YDEGEE. The CDR3 here is CASSLQGANEQFF. The DNA of the CDR3 is TGTGCCAGCAGCTTGCAGGGGGCAAATGAGCAGTTCTTC.

The genes are TRBV7-8 and TRBJ1-2; 7 nucleotides match TRBD1. The CDR3 runs 15 residues. Germline-derived CDR1 and CDR2 are SGHVS and FQNEAQ. The V gene end was trimmed by 3 bases and the J gene end by 0 bases; junction bases not matched to a gene: 4. CDR3 protein: CASSLGQPTNYGYTF. The CDR3 region has the DNA TGTGCCAGCAGCTTGGGACAGCCAACTAACTATGGCTACACCTTC.

In regard to this clone: Likely a read error: the CDR3 ends without its conserved phenylalanine or tryptophan. The chain carries TRBV27 and TRBJ1-5, with unresolved D. The CDR3 runs to 14 residues. Per the germline V gene, CDR1 is MNHEY and CDR2 is SMNVEV (reference sequence). V lost 3 bases, J lost 6 bases, and 12 bases lay in between. CDR3 region: CASSFAAETQPQHS. DNA for the CDR3: TGTGCCAGCAGTTTTGCAGCAGAGACTCAGCCCCAGCATTCT.

V and J are TRBV29-1 and TRBJ2-1; the D is unclear. The V and J ends lost 7 bases and 3 bases respectively, with 10 bases between them. Germline V gene data show CDR1 as SQVTM and CDR2 as ANQGSEA. The CDR3 sequence is 12 residues long. In DNA, the CDR3 is TGCAGCGCCCTCCCCCTCTACAATGAGCAGTTCTTC. It yields the protein CSALPLYNEQFF.

V is TRBV2 and J is TRBJ1-2; a weak D match, TRBD1 (5 bases). The CDR3 extends over 11 amino acids. Germline V gene data show CDR1 as SNHLY and CDR2 as FYNNEI. Trimming left V 6 bases short and J 6 bases short, with 8 bases between. The CDR3 region is CASRGPDGYTF. The CDR3 nucleotides read TGTGCCAGCAGGGGGCCAGATGGCTACACCTTC.